The T cell receptor beta chain under discussion was sequenced for a study of control samples from healthy donors and cancer patients. V was pared by 4 bases and J by 5 bases, with 10 bases of the junction left unmatched. This CDR3 region has 15 residues. CDR1 is SGHRS and CDR2 is YFSETQ in the germline V gene. Only in-frame clones appear in the TCRdb table, and some are missing; sequencing was by immunoSEQ multiplex PCR. The top ten hold less than 6% of the sample, which has approximately 70,000 clones, approximately 89% seen once. This clonotype originated in a man aged 60-69 years with colorectal cancer. The sequencing input was PBMCs. This chain joins TRBV5-1 and TRBJ2-5; 8 bases are a match to TRBD2. The CDR3: CASSGGRGGRETQYF. The CDR3 coding sequence is TGCGCCAGCAGCGGCGGACGGGGGGGGCGGGAGACCCAGTACTTC.